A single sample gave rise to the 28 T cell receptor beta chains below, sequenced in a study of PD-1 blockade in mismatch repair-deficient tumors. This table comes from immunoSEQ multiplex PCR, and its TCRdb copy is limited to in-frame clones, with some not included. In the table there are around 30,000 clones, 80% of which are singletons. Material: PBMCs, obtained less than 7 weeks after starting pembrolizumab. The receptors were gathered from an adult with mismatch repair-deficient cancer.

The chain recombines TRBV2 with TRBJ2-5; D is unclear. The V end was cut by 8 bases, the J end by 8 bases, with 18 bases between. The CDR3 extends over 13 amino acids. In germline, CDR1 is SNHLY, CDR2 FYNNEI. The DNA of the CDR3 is TGTGCCAGCTGTGCAGGTTATAAGAGAACCCAGTACTTC. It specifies CASCAGYKRTQYF.

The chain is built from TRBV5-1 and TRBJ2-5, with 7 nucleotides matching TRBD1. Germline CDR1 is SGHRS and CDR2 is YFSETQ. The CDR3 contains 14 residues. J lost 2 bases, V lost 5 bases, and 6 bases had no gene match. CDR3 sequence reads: CASRTGTDQETQYF. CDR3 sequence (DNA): TGCGCCAGCAGAACTGGGACAGATCAAGAGACCCAGTACTTC.

The CDR3 DNA follows: TGTGCCAGCAGCTTCAAACTTGCGAACACCGGGGAGCTGTTTTTT. The encoded protein is CASSFKLANTGELFF. The chain carries TRBV11-3 and TRBJ2-2; D remains ambiguous. The length of the CDR3 is 15 residues. The V end was cut by 3 bases, the J end by 0 bases, with 8 bases between. Germline V gives CDR1 SGHNT, CDR2 YENEEA.

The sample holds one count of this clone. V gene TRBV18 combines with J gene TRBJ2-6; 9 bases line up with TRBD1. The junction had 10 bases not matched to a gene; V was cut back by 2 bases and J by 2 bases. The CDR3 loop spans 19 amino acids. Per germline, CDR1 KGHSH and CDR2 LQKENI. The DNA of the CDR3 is TGTGCCAGCTCACCATCGATGGGACAGGGCTCTCCTGGGGCCAACGTCCTGACTTTC. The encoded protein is CASSPSMGQGSPGANVLTF. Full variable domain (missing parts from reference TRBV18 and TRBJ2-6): NAGVMQNPRHLVRRRGQEARLRCSPMKGHSHVYWYRQLPEEGLKFMVYLQKENIIDESGMPKERFSAEFPKEGPSILRIQQVVRGDSAAYFCASSPSMGQGSPGANVLTFGAGSRLTVL.

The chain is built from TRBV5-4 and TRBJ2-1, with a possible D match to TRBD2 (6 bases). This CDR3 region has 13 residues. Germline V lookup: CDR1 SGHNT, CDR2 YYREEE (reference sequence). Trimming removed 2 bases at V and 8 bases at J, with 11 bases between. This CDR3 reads CASSLPSAYEQFF. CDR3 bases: TGTGCCAGCAGCTTACCTAGCGCCTATGAGCAGTTCTTC.

CDR3 amino acids: CASSLGGQPEAFF. The CDR3, as DNA: TGCGCCAGCAGCTTGGGAGGACAGCCAGAAGCTTTCTTT. V usage is TRBV5-1 and J usage is TRBJ1-1, with TRBD1 as a possible D gene (6 bases). V was trimmed by 0 bases and J by 8 bases, leaving 11 bases between them. Germline loops: CDR1 SGHRS, CDR2 YFSETQ. This CDR3 region has 13 residues.

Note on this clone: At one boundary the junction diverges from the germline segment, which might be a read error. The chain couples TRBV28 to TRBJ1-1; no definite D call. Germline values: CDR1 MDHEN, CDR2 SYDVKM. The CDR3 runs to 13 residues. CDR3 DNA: TGTGCCAGCAGTTTTGGGGAGAACGCTGAAGCTTTCTTT. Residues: CASSFGENAEAFF.

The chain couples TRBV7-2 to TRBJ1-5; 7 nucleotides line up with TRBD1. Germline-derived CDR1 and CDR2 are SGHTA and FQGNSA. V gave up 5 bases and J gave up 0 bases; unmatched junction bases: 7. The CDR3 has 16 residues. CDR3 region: CASSLSTGNSNQPQHF. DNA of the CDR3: TGTGCCAGCAGCCTGTCGACAGGGAATAGCAATCAGCCCCAGCATTTT.

The CDR3 here is CASSTSAGMPYEQYF. The CDR3 nucleotides are TGCGCCAGCAGCACCTCGGCAGGGATGCCCTACGAGCAGTACTTC. The V call is TRBV5-1, the J call TRBJ2-7, with D perhaps TRBD1 (5 bases). This CDR3 comprises 15 residues. In germline, CDR1 is SGHRS, CDR2 YFSETQ. V lost 4 bases, J lost 2 bases, and 16 bases lay in between.

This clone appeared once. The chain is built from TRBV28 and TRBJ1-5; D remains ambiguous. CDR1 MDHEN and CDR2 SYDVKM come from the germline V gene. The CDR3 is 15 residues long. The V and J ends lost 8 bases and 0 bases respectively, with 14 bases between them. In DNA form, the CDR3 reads TGTGCCAGCCGAACCGGGGAGCTTAGCAATCAGCCCCAGCATTTT. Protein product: CASRTGELSNQPQHF.

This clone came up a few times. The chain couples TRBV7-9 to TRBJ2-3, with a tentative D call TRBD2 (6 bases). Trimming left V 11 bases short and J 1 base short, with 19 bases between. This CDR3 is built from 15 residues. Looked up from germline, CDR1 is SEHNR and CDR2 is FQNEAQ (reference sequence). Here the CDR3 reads CALGEGREGTDTQYF. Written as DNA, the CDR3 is TGTGCCCTAGGGGAAGGTAGGGAGGGCACAGATACGCAGTATTTT.

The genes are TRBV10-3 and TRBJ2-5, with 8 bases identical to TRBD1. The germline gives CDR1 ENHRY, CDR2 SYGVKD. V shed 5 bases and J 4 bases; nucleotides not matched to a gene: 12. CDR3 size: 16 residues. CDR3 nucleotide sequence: TGTGCCATCAGTCCTAAGGACAGGGCAGAGGGAGAGACCCAGTACTTC. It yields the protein CAISPKDRAEGETQYF.

The CDR3 reads CASSPQTGGHEQYF. CDR3 DNA sequence: TGTGCCAGTAGTCCCCAGACAGGCGGTCACGAGCAGTACTTC. This chain uses TRBV19 with TRBJ2-7; D possibly corresponds to TRBD1 (6 bases). Germline V gene sequence: CDR1 LNHDA, CDR2 SQIVND (reference sequence). The germline V and J ends were trimmed by 5 bases and 5 bases, with 16 bases remaining between them. The CDR3 is made up of 14 amino acids.

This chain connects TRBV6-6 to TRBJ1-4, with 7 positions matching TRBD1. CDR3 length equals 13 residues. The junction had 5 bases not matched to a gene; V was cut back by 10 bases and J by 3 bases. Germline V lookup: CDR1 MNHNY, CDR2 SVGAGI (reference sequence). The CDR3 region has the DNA TGTGCCACGTCGACAGGGTCTAATGAAAAACTGTTTTTT. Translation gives CATSTGSNEKLFF.

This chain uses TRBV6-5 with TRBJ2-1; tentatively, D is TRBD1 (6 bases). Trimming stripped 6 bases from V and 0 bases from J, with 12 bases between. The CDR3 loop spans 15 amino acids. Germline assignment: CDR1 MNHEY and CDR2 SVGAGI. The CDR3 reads CASRRQVRSYNEQFF. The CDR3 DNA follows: TGTGCCAGCAGACGACAGGTTCGCTCCTACAATGAGCAGTTCTTC.

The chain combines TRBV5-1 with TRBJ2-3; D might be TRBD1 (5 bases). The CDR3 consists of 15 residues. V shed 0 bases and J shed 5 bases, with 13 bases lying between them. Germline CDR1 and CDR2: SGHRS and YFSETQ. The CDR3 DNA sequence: TGCGCCAGCAGCTTGGAAGGGGCCAGGATAGATACGCAGTATTTT. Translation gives CASSLEGARIDTQYF.

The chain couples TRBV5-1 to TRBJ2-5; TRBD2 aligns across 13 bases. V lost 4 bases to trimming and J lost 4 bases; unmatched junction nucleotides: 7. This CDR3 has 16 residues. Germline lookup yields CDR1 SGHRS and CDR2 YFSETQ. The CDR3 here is CASSLIGLAGAETQYF. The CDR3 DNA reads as TGCGCCAGCAGCCTCATCGGACTAGCGGGAGCAGAGACCCAGTACTTC.

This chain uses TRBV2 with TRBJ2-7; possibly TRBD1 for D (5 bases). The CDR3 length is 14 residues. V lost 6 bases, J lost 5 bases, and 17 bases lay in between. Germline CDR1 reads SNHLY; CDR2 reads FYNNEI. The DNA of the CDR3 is TGTGCCAGCAGCTACGACAGAAGGGTCAACGAGCAGTACTTC. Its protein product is CASSYDRRVNEQYF.

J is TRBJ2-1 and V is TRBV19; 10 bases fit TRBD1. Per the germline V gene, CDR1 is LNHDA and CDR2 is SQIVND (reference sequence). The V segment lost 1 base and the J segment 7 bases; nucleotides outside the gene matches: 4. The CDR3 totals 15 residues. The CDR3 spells CASSIAGTGENEQFF. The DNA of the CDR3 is TGTGCCAGTAGTATAGCAGGGACAGGGGAAAATGAGCAGTTCTTC.

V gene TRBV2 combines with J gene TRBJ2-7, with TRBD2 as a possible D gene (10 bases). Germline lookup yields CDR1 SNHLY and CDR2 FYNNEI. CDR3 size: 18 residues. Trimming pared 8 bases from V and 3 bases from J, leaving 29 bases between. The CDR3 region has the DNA TGTGCCAGCGGCTCCGGGACAGGGTGGACTAGCGGTCGCTACGAGCAGTACTTC. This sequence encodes CASGSGTGWTSGRYEQYF.

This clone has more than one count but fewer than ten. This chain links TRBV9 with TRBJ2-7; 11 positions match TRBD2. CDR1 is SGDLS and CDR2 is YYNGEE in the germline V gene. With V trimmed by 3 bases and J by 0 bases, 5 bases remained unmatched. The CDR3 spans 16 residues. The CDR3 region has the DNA TGTGCCAGCAGCGCGTCGACTAGCGGGAACTCCTACGAGCAGTACTTC. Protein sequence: CASSASTSGNSYEQYF.

The CDR3 loop is CASSLDRLQGGYTF. The CDR3 region has the DNA TGTGCCAGCAGTTTGGACAGGCTTCAAGGCGGCTACACCTTC. The chain recombines TRBV28 with TRBJ1-2; TRBD1 matches at 7 bases. CDR3 length equals 14 residues. The trim removed 3 bases at V and 8 bases at J, leaving 9 bases unmatched. CDR1 and CDR2 (germline): MDHEN, SYDVKM.

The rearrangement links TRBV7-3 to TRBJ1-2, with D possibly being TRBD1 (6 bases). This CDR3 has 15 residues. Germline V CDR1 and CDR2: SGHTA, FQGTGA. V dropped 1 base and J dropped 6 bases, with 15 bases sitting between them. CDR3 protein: CASSLMFGGSDGYTF. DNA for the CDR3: TGTGCCAGCAGCTTAATGTTTGGGGGCTCGGATGGCTACACCTTC.

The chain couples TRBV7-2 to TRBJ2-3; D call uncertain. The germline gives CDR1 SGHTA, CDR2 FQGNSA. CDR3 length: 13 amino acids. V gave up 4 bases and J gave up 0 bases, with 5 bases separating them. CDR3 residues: CASSSPSTDTQYF. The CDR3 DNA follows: TGTGCCAGCAGCTCCCCTAGCACAGATACGCAGTATTTT.

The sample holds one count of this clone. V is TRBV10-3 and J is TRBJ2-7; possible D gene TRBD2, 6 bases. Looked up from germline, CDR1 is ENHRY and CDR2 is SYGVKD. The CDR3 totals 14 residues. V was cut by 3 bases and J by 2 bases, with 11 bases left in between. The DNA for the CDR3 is TGTGCCATCAGTGAAGGCGGGGCGACCTACGAGCAGTACTTC. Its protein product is CAISEGGATYEQYF.

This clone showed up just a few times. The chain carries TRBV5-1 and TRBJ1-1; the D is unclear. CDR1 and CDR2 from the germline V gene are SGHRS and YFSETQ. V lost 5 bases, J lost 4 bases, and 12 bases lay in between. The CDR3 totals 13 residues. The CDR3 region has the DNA TGCGCCAGCAGGGAGTTGTTGAGCACTGAAGCTTTCTTT. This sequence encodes CASRELLSTEAFF.

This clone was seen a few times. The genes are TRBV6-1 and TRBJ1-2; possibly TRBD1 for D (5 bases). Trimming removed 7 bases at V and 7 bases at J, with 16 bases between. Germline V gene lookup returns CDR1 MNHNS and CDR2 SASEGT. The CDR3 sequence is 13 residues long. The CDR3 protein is CASNPTGEIGYTF. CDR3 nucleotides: TGTGCCAGCAACCCGACGGGGGAGATTGGCTACACCTTC.

Here the CDR3 DNA reads TGCGCCAGCAGCTTGCAGGGGAGCATCTCTGGGGCCAACGTCCTGACTTTC. This gives the protein CASSLQGSISGANVLTF. The V gene is TRBV5-1, the J gene TRBJ2-6; possibly TRBD1 for D (6 bases). The germline gives CDR1 SGHRS, CDR2 YFSETQ. This CDR3 is 17 amino acids long. The germline V and J ends were trimmed by 1 base and 0 bases, with 11 bases remaining between them.